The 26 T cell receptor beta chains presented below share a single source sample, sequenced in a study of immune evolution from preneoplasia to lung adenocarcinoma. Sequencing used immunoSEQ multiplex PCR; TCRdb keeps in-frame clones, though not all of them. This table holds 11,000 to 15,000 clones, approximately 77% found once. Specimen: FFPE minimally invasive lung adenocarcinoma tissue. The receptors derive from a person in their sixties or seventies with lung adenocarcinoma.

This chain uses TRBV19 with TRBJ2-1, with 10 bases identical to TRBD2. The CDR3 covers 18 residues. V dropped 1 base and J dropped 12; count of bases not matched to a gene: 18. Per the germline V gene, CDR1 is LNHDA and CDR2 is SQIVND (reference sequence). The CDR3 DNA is TGTGCCAGTAGTATAGTAAGTTTGGGACTAGCGTCACCTTGGGTGCAGTTCTTC. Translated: CASSIVSLGLASPWVQFF.

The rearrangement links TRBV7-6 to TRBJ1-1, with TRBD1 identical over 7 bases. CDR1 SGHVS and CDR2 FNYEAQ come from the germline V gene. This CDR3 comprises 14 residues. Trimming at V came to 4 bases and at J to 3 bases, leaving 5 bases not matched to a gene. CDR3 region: CASSSSRGYTEAFF. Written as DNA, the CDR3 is TGTGCCAGCAGCTCAAGCAGGGGGTACACTGAAGCTTTCTTT.

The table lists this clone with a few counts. CDR3 region: CASSSKGDGVWNQPQHF. The CDR3 DNA sequence: TGTGCCAGCAGTTCTAAGGGAGACGGCGTTTGGAATCAGCCCCAGCATTTT. V usage is TRBV28 and J usage is TRBJ1-5; D gene uncertain. The CDR3 runs 17 residues. Per the germline V gene, CDR1 is MDHEN and CDR2 is SYDVKM. V lost 4 bases and J 4 bases, leaving 20 bases between the germline ends.

Written as DNA, the CDR3 is TGTGCCAGCAGATCAAATGAAAAACTGTTTTTT. This translates into CASRSNEKLFF. The chain employs TRBV6-5 and TRBJ1-4; D gene unclear. V was cut by 6 bases and J by 5 bases, with 4 bases left in between. The CDR3 runs to 11 residues. Germline CDR1 and CDR2: MNHEY and SVGAGI.

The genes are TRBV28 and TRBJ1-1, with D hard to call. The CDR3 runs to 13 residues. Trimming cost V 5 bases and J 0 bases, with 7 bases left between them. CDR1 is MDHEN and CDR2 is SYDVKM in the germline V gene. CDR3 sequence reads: CASSPSVNTEAFF. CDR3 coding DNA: TGTGCCAGCAGTCCCTCGGTGAACACTGAAGCTTTCTTT.

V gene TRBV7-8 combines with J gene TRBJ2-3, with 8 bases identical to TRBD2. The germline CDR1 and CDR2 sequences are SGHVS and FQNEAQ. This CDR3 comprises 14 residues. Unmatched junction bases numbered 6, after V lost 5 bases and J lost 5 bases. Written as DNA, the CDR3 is TGTGCCAGCAGCCCAGGGACTAGTGAAGATACGCAGTATTTT. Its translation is CASSPGTSEDTQYF.

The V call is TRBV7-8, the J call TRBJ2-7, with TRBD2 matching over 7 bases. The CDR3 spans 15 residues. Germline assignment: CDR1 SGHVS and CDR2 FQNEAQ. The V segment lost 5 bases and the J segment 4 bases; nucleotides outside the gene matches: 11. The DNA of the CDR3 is TGTGCCAGCAGCCTGGGACTATCCGGGGGATACGAGCAGTACTTC. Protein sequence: CASSLGLSGGYEQYF.

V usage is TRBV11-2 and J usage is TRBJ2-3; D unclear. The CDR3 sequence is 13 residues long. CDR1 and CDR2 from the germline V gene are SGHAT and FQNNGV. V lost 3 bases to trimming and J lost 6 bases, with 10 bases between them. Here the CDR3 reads CASSFLSADTQYF. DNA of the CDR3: TGTGCCAGCAGCTTTCTATCGGCGGATACGCAGTATTTT.

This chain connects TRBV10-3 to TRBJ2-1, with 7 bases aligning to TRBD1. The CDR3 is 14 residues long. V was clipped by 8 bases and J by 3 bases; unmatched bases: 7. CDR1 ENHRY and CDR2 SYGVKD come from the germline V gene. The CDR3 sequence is CAISGTEDYNEQFF. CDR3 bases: TGTGCCATCTCTGGGACAGAGGACTACAATGAGCAGTTCTTC.

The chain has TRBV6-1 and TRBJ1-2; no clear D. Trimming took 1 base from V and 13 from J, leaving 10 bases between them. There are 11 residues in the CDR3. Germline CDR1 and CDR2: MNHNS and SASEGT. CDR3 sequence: CASSEGAAATF. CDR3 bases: TGTGCCAGCAGTGAAGGGGCAGCGGCCACCTTC.

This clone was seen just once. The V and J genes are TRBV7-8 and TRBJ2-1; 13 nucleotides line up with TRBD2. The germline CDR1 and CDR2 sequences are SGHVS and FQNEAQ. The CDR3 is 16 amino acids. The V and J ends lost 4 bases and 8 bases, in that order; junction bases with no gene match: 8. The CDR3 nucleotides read TGTGCCAGCAGCTCCCGGACTAGCGGGAGTCGGGATGAGCAGTTCTTC. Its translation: CASSSRTSGSRDEQFF. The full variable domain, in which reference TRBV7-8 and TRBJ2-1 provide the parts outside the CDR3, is GAGVSQSPRYKVAKRGQDVALRCDPISGHVSLFWYQQALGQGPEFLTYFQNEAQLDKSGLPSDRFFAERPEGSVSTLKIQRTQQEDSAVYLCASSSRTSGSRDEQFFGPGTRLTVL.

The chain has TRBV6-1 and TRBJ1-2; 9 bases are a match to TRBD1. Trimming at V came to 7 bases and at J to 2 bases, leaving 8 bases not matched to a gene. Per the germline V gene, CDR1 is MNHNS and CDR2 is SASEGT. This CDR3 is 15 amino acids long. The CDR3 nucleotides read TGTGCCAGCACGGGACAGGGTGGTTTAAACTATGGCTACACCTTC. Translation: CASTGQGGLNYGYTF.

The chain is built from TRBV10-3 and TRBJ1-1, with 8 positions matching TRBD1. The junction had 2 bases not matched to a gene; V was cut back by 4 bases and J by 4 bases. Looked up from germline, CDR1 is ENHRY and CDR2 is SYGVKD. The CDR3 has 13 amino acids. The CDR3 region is CAISVQGGTEAFF. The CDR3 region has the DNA TGTGCCATCAGTGTACAGGGGGGCACTGAAGCTTTCTTT.

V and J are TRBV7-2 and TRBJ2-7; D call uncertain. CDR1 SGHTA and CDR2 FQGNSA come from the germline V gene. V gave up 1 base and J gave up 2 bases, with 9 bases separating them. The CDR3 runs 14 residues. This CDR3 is CASSLGPGPYEQYF. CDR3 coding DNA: TGTGCCAGCAGCTTAGGGCCAGGACCCTACGAGCAGTACTTC.

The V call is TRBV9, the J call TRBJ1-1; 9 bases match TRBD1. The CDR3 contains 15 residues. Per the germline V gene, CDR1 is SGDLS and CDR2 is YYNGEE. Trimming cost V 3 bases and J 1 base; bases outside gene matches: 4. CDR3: CASSAGTGRNTEAFF. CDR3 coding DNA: TGTGCCAGCAGCGCCGGGACAGGGCGGAACACTGAAGCTTTCTTT.

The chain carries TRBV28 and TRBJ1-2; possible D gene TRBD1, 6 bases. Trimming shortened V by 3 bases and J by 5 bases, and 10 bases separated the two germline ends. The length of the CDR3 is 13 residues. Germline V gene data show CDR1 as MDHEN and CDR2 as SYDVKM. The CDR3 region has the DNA TGTGCCAGCAGTTTTAGGGGGGATTATGGCTACACCTTC. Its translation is CASSFRGDYGYTF.

The CDR3 region is CASSGGTGGQSDEQFF. The CDR3, as DNA: TGTGCCAGCAGTGGGGGGACAGGGGGCCAATCGGATGAGCAGTTCTTC. The chain links TRBV2 to TRBJ2-1; 12 nucleotides match TRBD1. This CDR3 has 16 amino acids. The junction had 9 bases not matched to a gene; V was cut back by 4 bases and J by 8 bases. Germline V gene sequence: CDR1 SNHLY, CDR2 FYNNEI.

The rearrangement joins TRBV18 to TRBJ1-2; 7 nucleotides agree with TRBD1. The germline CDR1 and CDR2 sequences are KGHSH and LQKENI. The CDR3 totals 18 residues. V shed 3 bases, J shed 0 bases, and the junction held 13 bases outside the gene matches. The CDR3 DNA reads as TGTGCCAGCTCACCGCCGGCACCCGGGACAGAAACTAACTATGGCTACACCTTC. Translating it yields CASSPPAPGTETNYGYTF.

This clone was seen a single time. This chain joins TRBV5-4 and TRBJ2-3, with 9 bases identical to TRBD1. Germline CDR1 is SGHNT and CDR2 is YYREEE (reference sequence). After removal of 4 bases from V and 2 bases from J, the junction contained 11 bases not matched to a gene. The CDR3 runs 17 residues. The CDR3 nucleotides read TGTGCCAGCAGCCTCGAGGACAGGGGCCCCTACACAGATACGCAGTATTTT. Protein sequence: CASSLEDRGPYTDTQYF.

The CDR3 sequence is CASSVRTDNEQFF. CDR3 coding DNA: TGTGCCAGCAGCGTACGGACAGACAATGAGCAGTTCTTC. The V call is TRBV9, the J call TRBJ2-1; TRBD1 is a possible D gene (6 bases). The CDR3 runs 13 residues. Trimming cost V 1 base and J 5 bases, with 7 bases left between them. Germline assignment: CDR1 SGDLS and CDR2 YYNGEE.

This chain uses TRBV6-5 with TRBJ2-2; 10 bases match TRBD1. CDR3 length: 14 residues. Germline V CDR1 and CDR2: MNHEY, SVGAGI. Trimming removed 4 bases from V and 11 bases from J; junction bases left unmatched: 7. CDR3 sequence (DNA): TGTGCCAGCAGTTGGAGGACAGGGGGAGTAGAGCTGTTTTTT. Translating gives CASSWRTGGVELFF.

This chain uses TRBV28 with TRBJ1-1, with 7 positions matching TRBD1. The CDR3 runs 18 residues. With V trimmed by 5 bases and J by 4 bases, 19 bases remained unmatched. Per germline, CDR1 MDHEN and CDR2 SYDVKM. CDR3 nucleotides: TGTGCCAGCAGTCCCTACGGAAGAGGGGGCAAAGGGAGCACTGAAGCTTTCTTT. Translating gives CASSPYGRGGKGSTEAFF.

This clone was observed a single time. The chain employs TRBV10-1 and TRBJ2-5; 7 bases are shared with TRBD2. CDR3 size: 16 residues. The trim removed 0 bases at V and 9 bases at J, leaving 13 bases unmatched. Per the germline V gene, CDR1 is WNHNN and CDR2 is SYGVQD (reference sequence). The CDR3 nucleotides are TGCGCCAGCAGTGAGTCGCCTAGCGGAGCTAATTCCGCCCAGTACTTC. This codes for CASSESPSGANSAQYF.

The CDR3 here is CASSLEGQGAWAFF. DNA for the CDR3: TGTGCCAGCAGCTTAGAGGGACAGGGGGCCTGGGCTTTCTTT. The genes are TRBV11-2 and TRBJ1-1; 12 positions match TRBD1. The CDR3 runs 14 residues. Germline V CDR1 and CDR2: SGHAT, FQNNGV. V shed 0 bases, J shed 11 bases, and the junction held 4 bases outside the gene matches.

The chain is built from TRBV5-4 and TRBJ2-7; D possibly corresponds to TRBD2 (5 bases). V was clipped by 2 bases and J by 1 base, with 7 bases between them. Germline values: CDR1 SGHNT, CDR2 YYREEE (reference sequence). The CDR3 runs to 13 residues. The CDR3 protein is CASSLDYSYEQYF. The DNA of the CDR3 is TGTGCCAGCAGCTTAGACTATTCCTACGAGCAGTACTTC.

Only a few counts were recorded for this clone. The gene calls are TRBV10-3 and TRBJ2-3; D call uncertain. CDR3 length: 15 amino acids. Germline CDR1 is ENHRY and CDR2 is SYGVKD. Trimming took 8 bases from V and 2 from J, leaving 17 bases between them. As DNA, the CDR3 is TGTGCCATCCCCGACGGAGTGGCCCCCACAGATACGCAGTATTTT. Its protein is CAIPDGVAPTDTQYF.